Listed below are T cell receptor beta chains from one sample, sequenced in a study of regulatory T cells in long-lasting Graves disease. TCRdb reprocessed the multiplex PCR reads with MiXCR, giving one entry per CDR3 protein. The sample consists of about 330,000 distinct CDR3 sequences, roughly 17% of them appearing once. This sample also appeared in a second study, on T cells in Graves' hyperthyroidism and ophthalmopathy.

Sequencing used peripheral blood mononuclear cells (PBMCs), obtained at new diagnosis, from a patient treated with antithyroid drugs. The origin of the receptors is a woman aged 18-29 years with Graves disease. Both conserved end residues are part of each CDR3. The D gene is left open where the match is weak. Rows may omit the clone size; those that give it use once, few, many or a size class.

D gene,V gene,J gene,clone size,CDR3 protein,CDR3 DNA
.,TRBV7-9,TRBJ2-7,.,CASSQERRGLGEQYF,TGTGCCAGCAGCCAAGAAAGACGGGGCCTAGGGGAGCAGTACTTC
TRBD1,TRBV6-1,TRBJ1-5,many,CASQGERYSNQPQHF,TGTGCCAGCCAGGGGGAACGATATAGCAATCAGCCCCAGCATTTT
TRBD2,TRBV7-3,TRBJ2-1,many,CASSPTGTSGRAYYNEQFF,TGTGCCAGCAGCCCCACCGGGACTAGCGGGAGGGCTTACTACAATGAGCAGTTCTTC
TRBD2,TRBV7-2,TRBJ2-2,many,CASSLERLAARYNTGELFF,TGTGCCAGCAGCTTAGAGAGGCTAGCGGCCAGATACAACACCGGGGAGCTGTTTTTT
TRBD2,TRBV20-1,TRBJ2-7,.,CSASTVAGISYEQYF,TGCAGTGCTAGTACCGTAGCGGGGATCTCCTACGAGCAGTACTTC
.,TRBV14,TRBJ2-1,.,CASSQVVRSRVREQFF,TGTGCCAGCAGCCAAGTAGTAAGGTCTCGGGTCAGAGAGCAGTTCTTC
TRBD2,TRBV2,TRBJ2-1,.,CASRATTSGRGNEQFF,TGTGCCAGCAGGGCGACGACTAGCGGGAGGGGGAATGAGCAGTTCTTC
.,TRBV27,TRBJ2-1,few,CASSLSSVEEQFF,TGTGCCAGCAGTTTATCCTCGGTTGAGGAGCAGTTCTTC
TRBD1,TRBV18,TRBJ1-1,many,CASSSGQDTEAFF,TGTGCCAGCTCCTCAGGACAGGACACTGAAGCTTTCTTT
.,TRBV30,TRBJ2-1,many,CAWDGGQYNEQFF,TGTGCCTGGGATGGGGGCCAGTACAATGAGCAGTTCTTC
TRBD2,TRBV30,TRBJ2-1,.,CAWSVETSGYNEQFF,TGTGCCTGGAGTGTAGAGACTAGCGGTTACAATGAGCAGTTCTTC
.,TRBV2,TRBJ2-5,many,CASTKDRRYQETQYF,TGTGCCAGCACCAAAGACAGACGATACCAAGAGACCCAGTACTTC
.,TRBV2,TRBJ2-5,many,CASSEQRTQYF,TGTGCCAGCAGTGAACAACGGACCCAGTACTTC
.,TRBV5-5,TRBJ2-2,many,CASSLGLSTGELFF,TGTGCCAGCAGCCTTGGACTGAGCACCGGGGAGCTGTTTTTT
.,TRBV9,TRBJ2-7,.,CASSVGVLVDEQYF,TGTGCCAGCAGCGTAGGGGTACTGGTCGACGAGCAGTACTTC
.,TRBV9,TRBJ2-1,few,CASTPMGDEQFF,TGTGCCAGCACGCCAATGGGGGATGAGCAGTTCTTC
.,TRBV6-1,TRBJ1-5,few,CASSAARLGLRGNNQPQHF,TGTGCCAGCAGTGCCGCCCGCCTTGGTCTGCGCGGAAACAATCAGCCCCAGCATTTT
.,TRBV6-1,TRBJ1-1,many,CASREPRDWDTEAFF,TGTGCCAGCAGAGAACCCAGGGATTGGGACACTGAAGCTTTCTTT
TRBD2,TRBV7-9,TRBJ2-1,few,CASSPGTSGGWRTYNEQFF,TGTGCCAGCAGCCCCGGGACTAGCGGGGGGTGGCGGACCTACAATGAGCAGTTCTTC
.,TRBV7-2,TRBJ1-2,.,CASSLARGQYYGYTF,TGTGCCAGCAGCTTAGCGCGGGGGCAGTACTATGGCTACACCTTC
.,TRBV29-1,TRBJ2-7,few,CSVVTYEQYF,TGCAGCGTTGTGACCTACGAGCAGTACTTC
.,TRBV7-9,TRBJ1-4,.,CASSPSGLTNEKLFF,TGTGCCAGCAGCCCGTCGGGGCTGACTAATGAAAAACTGTTTTTT
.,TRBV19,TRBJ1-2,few,CARADSLVWNGYTF,TGTGCCAGAGCCGACAGCCTGGTTTGGAACGGCTACACCTTC
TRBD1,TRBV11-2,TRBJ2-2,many,CASSLRTGFLNTGELFF,TGTGCCAGCAGCTTGCGGACAGGGTTCCTGAACACCGGGGAGCTGTTTTTT
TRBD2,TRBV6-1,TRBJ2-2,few,CASWSSGTKNTGELFF,TGTGCCAGCTGGTCTAGCGGAACAAAGAACACCGGGGAGCTGTTTTTT
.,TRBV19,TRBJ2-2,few,CATSGTKNTGELFF,TGTGCCACCTCCGGGACAAAGAACACCGGGGAGCTGTTTTTT
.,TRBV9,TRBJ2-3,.,CASSVQRNTDTQYF,TGTGCCAGCAGCGTACAGAGGAACACAGATACGCAGTATTTT
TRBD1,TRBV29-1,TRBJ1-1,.,CSVPPGQGTEAFF,TGCAGCGTGCCCCCGGGACAGGGCACTGAAGCTTTCTTT
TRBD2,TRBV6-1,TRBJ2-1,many,CASSRGTSGGALEQFF,TGTGCCAGCAGTCGAGGGACTAGCGGGGGGGCGTTAGAGCAGTTCTTC
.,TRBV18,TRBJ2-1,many,CASSPPANNEQFF,TGTGCCAGCTCACCACCTGCTAACAATGAGCAGTTCTTC
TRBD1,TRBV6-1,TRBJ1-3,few,CASTNPGQGYSGNTIYF,TGTGCCAGCACCAACCCGGGACAGGGGTACTCTGGAAACACCATATATTTT
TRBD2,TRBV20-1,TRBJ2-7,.,CSARDTSGRGEQYF,TGCAGTGCTAGAGATACTAGCGGGAGAGGGGAGCAGTACTTC
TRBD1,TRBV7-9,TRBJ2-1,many,CASSTGGPAYNEQFF,TGTGCCAGCAGCACAGGGGGCCCAGCCTACAATGAGCAGTTCTTC
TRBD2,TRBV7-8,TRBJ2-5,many,CASSLDLLAKTQYF,TGTGCCAGCAGCTTAGACCTACTAGCGAAGACCCAGTACTTC
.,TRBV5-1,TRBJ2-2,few,CASSLEPTLNTGEPFF,TGCGCCAGCAGCTTGGAACCAACTCTGAACACCGGGGAGCCGTTTTTT
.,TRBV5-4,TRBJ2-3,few,CASSAARTNTDTQYF,TGTGCCAGCAGCGCCGCCCGTACTAACACAGATACGCAGTATTTT
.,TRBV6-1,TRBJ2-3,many,CASTLGTTDTQYF,TGTGCCAGCACCCTTGGGACGACAGATACGCAGTATTTT